The following is a TCR beta chain sequence with its context. Antigen unknown. The data derive from a study of cytomegalovirus exposure and HLA in healthy donors. General study points: The authors enumerated over 150 TCR beta chains as linked to cytomegalovirus. The authors confirmed in vitro that a few CMV-associated chains were specific for CMV antigens. The majority of TCR sequences were rare, yet some public TCRs appeared in many donors.

Donors came from a validation cohort of some 110 subjects, distinct from the first 666-subject cohort. Produced via immunoSEQ multiplex PCR; TCRdb's table is partial and in-frame only. Among some 150,000 clones, 75% to 90% were seen once, and the ten largest hold over 5%. In germline, CDR1 is SGHAT, CDR2 FQNNGV. CDR3 size: 13 residues. V lost 4 bases, J lost 7 bases, and 14 bases lay in between. The receptor was isolated from a woman aged 25 to 39 in good health and CMV-seropositive. The chain combines TRBV11-2 with TRBJ2-7, with D possibly being TRBD2 (7 bases). The material sequenced was PBMCs. The CDR3 sequence is CASSSRGGTEQYF. Written as DNA, the CDR3 is TGTGCCAGCAGCTCTCGGGGAGGGACAGAGCAGTACTTC.